These T cell receptor beta chains were read from a single sample in a study of radiotherapy plus CTLA-4 blockade in lung cancer. Assay used: immunoSEQ multiplex PCR; TCRdb lists only in-frame clones, some missing. The sample has 62,000 or so clones, 79% seen once; the top ten hold about 10%. The sample here was peripheral blood, taken from a patient treated with radiotherapy plus ipilimumab. These receptor sequences come from a human donor with non-small cell lung cancer who had a complete response to radiotherapy plus ipilimumab. CDR3s leave out the opening cysteine and the closing phenylalanine or tryptophan.

V gene	CDR3 length	J gene	CDR3 protein
TRBV6-1	13	TRBJ2-1	ASSERTGLGNEQF
TRBV28	13	TRBJ1-2	ASSLDGRVDDGYT
TRBV5-1	12	TRBJ1-1	ASSLGTLNTEAF
TRBV18	13	TRBJ2-1	ASSPARSPGNEQF
TRBV21-1	16	TRBJ2-7	ASSKPSWTGNSGYEQY
TRBV9	11	TRBJ2-1	ASSVRTSGEQF
TRBV29-1	12	TRBJ2-3	SVEPPGKSDTQY
TRBV9	13	TRBJ2-3	ASSVVSGGANTQY
TRBV11-2	13	TRBJ1-1	ASRIRGTLNTEAF
TRBV4-3	12	TRBJ1-1	ASTRTTWNTEAF
TRBV6-4	12	TRBJ1-1	ASSASPGQGETF
TRBV14	15	TRBJ1-5	ASSAGTKGALNQPQH
TRBV7-2	13	TRBJ1-4	ASSFSRATNEKLF
TRBV10-2	12	TRBJ2-7	ASSERGLLYEQY
TRBV5-1	15	TRBJ1-3	ASSLGSRDSSGNTIY
TRBV18	13	TRBJ1-4	ASSPDRGTNEKLF
TRBV9	17	TRBJ2-1	ASSVAPGGGAFLDNEQF
TRBV7-2	11	TRBJ2-7	ASSYLMGYEQY
TRBV10-3	15	TRBJ2-1	AISESLASGRRNEQF
TRBV10-3	12	TRBJ2-1	ASGGGEPYNEQF
TRBV6-1	12	TRBJ2-2	ASISGSSIGELF
TRBV7-8	13	TRBJ1-1	ASSLEAQGATEAF
TRBV9	14	TRBJ2-3	ASSVVTSDGTDTQY
TRBV2	13	TRBJ2-2	ASTGGAANTGELF
TRBV5-5	11	TRBJ1-1	ASSLIGGLEAF
TRBV6-5	13	TRBJ1-2	ASSYSPDRGYGYT
TRBV27	13	TRBJ1-5	ASSLSWQGAKPQH
TRBV21-1	13	TRBJ2-5	ASSNSTGIRETQY
TRBV5-1	13	TRBJ2-1	ASSFSEPFYNEQF
TRBV12-5	11	TRBJ1-2	ASGSGLYYGYT
TRBV7-8	13	TRBJ1-4	ASSSTAVTNEKLF
TRBV9	13	TRBJ2-1	ASSPPLAGSNEQF
TRBV7-2	11	TRBJ2-5	ASSSGLQETQY
TRBV5-1	11	TRBJ1-1	ASSFTGGTEAF
TRBV4-1	14	TRBJ2-7	ASSQQPGQGVYEQY
TRBV29-1	13	TRBJ2-2	SVATGTGGGGELF
TRBV5-1	13	TRBJ1-3	ASSSAGSSGNTIY
TRBV2	12	TRBJ1-2	ASSEAIVQGGYT
TRBV5-1	12	TRBJ1-2	ASSLAAERGGYT
TRBV5-6	10	TRBJ2-1	ASSLPGQGQF
TRBV5-4	13	TRBJ2-1	ASSPPTGSYNEQF
TRBV15	13	TRBJ1-3	ATSRELTSGNTIY
TRBV10-1	12	TRBJ2-2	ASSALGGTGELF
TRBV6-5	13	TRBJ2-1	ASSYEKRGLREQF
TRBV11-2	11	TRBJ1-2	ASSLSTSYGYT
TRBV9	16	TRBJ2-7	ASSVGENRGSASYEQY
TRBV7-2	11	TRBJ1-3	ASSAYSGNTIY
TRBV7-9	12	TRBJ1-2	ASSLLRQDYGYT
TRBV4-3	16	TRBJ2-2	ASSQASLRRAITGELF
TRBV6-5	13	TRBJ2-7	ASSYSGRGPYEQY
TRBV6-1	11	TRBJ1-5	ASSSAANQPQH
TRBV10-3	11	TRBJ2-7	AIREGASYEQY
TRBV10-3	11	TRBJ2-2	AISGQNTGELF
TRBV30	11	TRBJ2-7	AWRGGSSYEQY
TRBV7-8	15	TRBJ2-5	ASSPTGTTPSQETQY
TRBV10-3	13	TRBJ2-1	AISEGQGVYNEQF